Listed below are T cell receptor beta chains from one sample, sequenced in a study of blood T cell repertoires in COVID-19. TCRdb's table, derived via immunoSEQ multiplex PCR, lists solely in-frame clones and lacks some. The sample yields about 160,000 clones, 83% seen once. Sequenced input: PBMCs or T cells enriched from blood (not recorded which). These receptors were taken from a woman in her forties or fifties in a cohort exposed to, infected with or recovered from COVID-19 (not recorded which). Each CDR3 is given with its conserved first and last residue. The order of the fields is CDR3 length, V gene, D gene, J gene, clone size, CDR3 protein, CDR3 DNA. A D gene is named only where the DNA matches it firmly. The size of a clone is reported for some rows only, either as once, few or many, or as a class for expanded clones.

cdr3_length: 14
v_call: TRBV3-1/TRBV3-2
d_call: TRBD1
j_call: TRBJ1-4
clone_size: NA
cdr3_aa: CASSQAGQGEKLFF
cdr3_nt: TGTGCCAGCAGCCAAGCAGGACAGGGTGAAAAACTGTTTTTT

cdr3_length: 13
v_call: TRBV28
d_call: NA
j_call: TRBJ1-5
clone_size: once
cdr3_aa: CATFSSDYQPQHF
cdr3_nt: TGTGCCACCTTCTCTAGCGATTATCAGCCCCAGCATTTT

cdr3_length: 13
v_call: TRBV7-3
d_call: TRBD1
j_call: TRBJ1-1
clone_size: NA
cdr3_aa: CASSRDSNTEAFF
cdr3_nt: TGTGCCAGCAGCCGGGACAGTAACACTGAAGCTTTCTTT

cdr3_length: 15
v_call: TRBV6-5
d_call: TRBD1
j_call: TRBJ1-1
clone_size: NA
cdr3_aa: CASSYSQGGNTEAFF
cdr3_nt: TGTGCCAGCAGTTACTCACAGGGGGGTAACACTGAAGCTTTCTTT

cdr3_length: 16
v_call: TRBV18
d_call: NA
j_call: TRBJ1-1
clone_size: NA
cdr3_aa: CASSPSIGGGGTEAFF
cdr3_nt: TGTGCCAGCTCCCCTTCAATCGGGGGGGGCGGGACTGAAGCTTTCTTT

cdr3_length: 14
v_call: TRBV27
d_call: NA
j_call: TRBJ1-5
clone_size: NA
cdr3_aa: CASSLQGGNQPQHF
cdr3_nt: TGTGCCAGCAGTCTCCAGGGCGGCAATCAGCCCCAGCATTTT

cdr3_length: 16
v_call: TRBV4-2
d_call: NA
j_call: TRBJ2-6
clone_size: many
cdr3_aa: CASSQVSQAGANVLTF
cdr3_nt: TGTGCCAGCAGCCAAGTATCGCAGGCTGGGGCCAACGTCCTGACTTTC

cdr3_length: 13
v_call: TRBV11-2
d_call: NA
j_call: TRBJ2-3
clone_size: NA
cdr3_aa: CASSLSSTDTQYF
cdr3_nt: TGTGCCAGCAGCTTATCTAGCACAGATACGCAGTATTTT

cdr3_length: 17
v_call: TRBV7-2
d_call: TRBD2
j_call: TRBJ2-5
clone_size: few
cdr3_aa: CASSSPGLAGPAGAQYF
cdr3_nt: TGTGCCAGCAGCTCCCCGGGACTAGCGGGGCCTGCCGGGGCCCAGTACTTC

cdr3_length: 13
v_call: TRBV10-1
d_call: NA
j_call: TRBJ2-7
clone_size: NA
cdr3_aa: CASRTGGGYEQYF
cdr3_nt: TGCGCCAGCAGGACAGGCGGGGGCTACGAGCAGTACTTC

cdr3_length: 13
v_call: TRBV29-1
d_call: NA
j_call: TRBJ2-1
clone_size: NA
cdr3_aa: CSVAVEFRNEQFF
cdr3_nt: TGCAGCGTGGCCGTGGAGTTCCGAAATGAGCAGTTCTTC

cdr3_length: 15
v_call: TRBV10-1
d_call: TRBD1
j_call: TRBJ1-2
clone_size: NA
cdr3_aa: CASSDGQGKNYGYTF
cdr3_nt: TGCGCCAGCAGTGATGGACAGGGTAAGAACTATGGCTACACCTTC

cdr3_length: 15
v_call: TRBV4-2
d_call: NA
j_call: TRBJ1-2
clone_size: once
cdr3_aa: CASSQERRGGDGYTF
cdr3_nt: TGTGCCAGCAGCCAAGAGAGGAGGGGAGGGGATGGCTACACCTTC

cdr3_length: 13
v_call: TRBV11-1
d_call: TRBD2
j_call: TRBJ2-7
clone_size: NA
cdr3_aa: CASSRLGGSEQYF
cdr3_nt: TGTGCCAGCAGCCGCCTGGGGGGGAGCGAGCAGTACTTC

cdr3_length: 13
v_call: TRBV20-1
d_call: TRBD1
j_call: TRBJ1-6
clone_size: few
cdr3_aa: CSASGTGDSPLHF
cdr3_nt: TGCAGTGCTAGTGGGACAGGGGATTCACCCCTCCACTTT

cdr3_length: 17
v_call: TRBV4-2
d_call: TRBD2
j_call: TRBJ2-2
clone_size: NA
cdr3_aa: CASSPWLGRWNTGELFF
cdr3_nt: TGTGCCAGCAGCCCATGGCTCGGGAGGTGGAACACCGGGGAGCTGTTTTTT